This entry features one TCR beta chain sequence. The target antigen is unknown. A multiplex PCR was run with 60 Vbeta primers and 13 Jbeta primers. This table comes from immunoSEQ multiplex PCR, and its TCRdb copy is limited to in-frame clones, with some not included. Of just under 250,000 clones in the sample, over 80% were seen once. The data stem from a study of cytomegalovirus exposure and HLA in healthy donors. Overall study findings and caveats: According to the study, approximately 150 TCR beta chains were cytomegalovirus-associated.

V gave up 1 base and J gave up 0 bases; unmatched junction bases: 6. This CDR3 has 17 residues. CDR1 and CDR2 from the germline V gene are SEHNR and FQNEAQ (reference sequence). J is TRBJ2-7 and V is TRBV7-9; TRBD2 agrees at 10 bases. The sequencing sample was made of PBMCs. This clonotype was sampled from a middle-aged woman in good health and CMV-seropositive. The CDR3: CASSLVSSGRISYEQYF. Here the CDR3 DNA reads TGTGCCAGCAGCTTAGTTAGTAGCGGGAGGATCTCCTACGAGCAGTACTTC. The whole variable domain, filled in from reference TRBV7-9 and TRBJ2-7, reads DTGVSQNPRHKITKRGQNVTFRCDPISEHNRLYWYRQTLGQGPEFLTYFQNEAQLEKSRLLSDRFSAERPKGSFSTLEIQRTEQGDSAMYLCASSLVSSGRISYEQYFGPGTRLTVT.